The 10 T cell receptor beta chains listed next were all sequenced from one sample in a study of T cells in Graves' hyperthyroidism and ophthalmopathy. RNA transcripts gave rise to amplified TCR beta CDR3 regions. Carried out on the TCR CDR3, a first-round RT-PCR used the HTBI primer set. TCRdb processed the multiplex PCR reads anew with MiXCR; each CDR3 protein has one entry. The sample records fewer than 250,000 distinct CDR3 sequences, 16% being singletons. The sample taken for sequencing was blood. The origin of the receptors is a woman between 18 and 29 years old with Graves' ophthalmopathy.

The sample holds many counts of this clonotype. A much larger clone differs from this one at a single base, so this may be a read error. This chain connects TRBV28 to TRBJ1-5; D is ambiguous. The CDR3 is 14 residues long. Germline-derived CDR1 and CDR2 are MDHEN and SYDVKM. CDR3 nucleotide sequence: TGTGCCAGCAGTTTGTCCCAGATCAATCAGCCCCAGCGTTTT. This gives the protein CASSLSQINQPQRF. Variable domain in full (rest from reference TRBV28 and TRBJ1-5): DVKVTQSSRYLVKRTGEKVFLECVQDMDHENMFWYRQDPGLGLRLIYFSYDVKMKEKGDIPEGYSVSREKKERFSLILESASTNQTSMYLCASSLSQINQPQRFGDGTRLSIL.

This clonotype has ten or more counts. This chain links TRBV24-1 with TRBJ2-1; 10 bases match TRBD2. The CDR3 consists of 17 residues. The V and J ends lost 2 bases and 1 base, in that order; junction bases with no gene match: 4. Looked up from germline, CDR1 is KGHDR and CDR2 is SFDVKD. The CDR3 is CATSDSLAGRSYNEQFF. The DNA for the CDR3 is TGTGCCACCAGTGATTCACTAGCGGGACGGTCCTACAATGAGCAGTTCTTC.

This clonotype was counted many times. The chain links TRBV2 to TRBJ2-5; 8 bases are a match to TRBD2. This CDR3 spans 16 amino acids. Germline loops: CDR1 SNHLY, CDR2 FYNNEI. J lost 4 bases, V lost 7 bases, and 14 bases had no gene match. The chain's CDR3 is CASTFDPGGLLETQYF. Here the CDR3 DNA reads TGTGCCAGCACCTTCGACCCGGGGGGGCTCTTAGAGACCCAGTACTTC.

This clonotype came up many times. The chain uses TRBV7-8 and TRBJ1-2; 8 positions agree with TRBD1. Germline V lookup: CDR1 SGHVS, CDR2 FQNEAQ. This CDR3 has 14 amino acids. V was pared by 6 bases and J by 8 bases, with 11 bases of the junction left unmatched. CDR3: CASSLPGGAGGYTF. The CDR3 nucleotides read TGTGCCAGCAGTTTGCCAGGGGGCGCGGGGGGCTACACCTTC.

This clonotype came up many times. This sequence joins TRBV28 and TRBJ2-4, with 10 bases identical to TRBD2. CDR3 length: 15 residues. Germline V gene sequence: CDR1 MDHEN, CDR2 SYDVKM. V lost 4 bases and J lost 4; bases outside the gene matches: 4. The CDR3 sequence is CASSSRTSGKNIQYF. The CDR3 DNA is TGTGCCAGCAGTTCCCGGACTAGCGGAAAAAACATTCAGTACTTC.

This clonotype occurred many times. The rearrangement joins TRBV29-1 to TRBJ1-1; TRBD1 is a possible D gene (6 bases). Germline V gives CDR1 SQVTM, CDR2 ANQGSEA. V lost 5 bases to trimming and J lost 1 base, with 11 bases between them. There are 13 residues in the CDR3. The DNA of the CDR3 is TGCAGCGTTTACACGGACAGGAACACTGAAGCTTTCTTT. Amino acids: CSVYTDRNTEAFF.

Many counts were recorded for this clonotype. The V call is TRBV10-3, the J call TRBJ2-3, with 11 bases fitting TRBD2. The CDR3 contains 15 residues. CDR1 and CDR2 (germline): ENHRY, SYGVKD. Germline trimming cut 8 bases from V and 4 bases from J; bases unmatched to any gene: 8. CDR3 sequence reads: CAIRETSGVPDTQYF. CDR3 coding DNA: TGTGCCATCCGCGAGACTAGCGGGGTACCAGATACGCAGTATTTT.

This clonotype was counted between two and nine times. V and J are TRBV11-2 and TRBJ2-7, with D possibly matching TRBD2 (6 bases). Germline-derived CDR1 and CDR2 are SGHAT and FQNNGV. Trimming took off 1 base at V and 5 bases at J, with 12 bases between the two ends. The CDR3 runs to 14 residues. CDR3: CASSLATSQDEQYF. The CDR3 DNA is TGTGCCAGCAGCTTAGCCACTAGCCAAGACGAGCAGTACTTC.

The J gene is TRBJ2-2, the V gene TRBV11-2, with 9 bases identical to TRBD2. Germline CDR1 reads SGHAT; CDR2 reads FQNNGV. CDR3 size: 18 residues. Germline trimming cut 3 bases from V and 4 bases from J; bases unmatched to any gene: 12. The CDR3 DNA follows: TGTGCCAGCAGCTTGAAACTACCGGGACTAGCCCTCACCGGGGAGCTGTTTTTT. Amino acids: CASSLKLPGLALTGELFF.

This clonotype was recorded a few times. The chain carries TRBV7-9 and TRBJ2-2; D is ambiguous. Trimming removed 5 bases from V and 6 bases from J, with 7 bases in between. Germline V gene data show CDR1 as SEHNR and CDR2 as FQNEAQ (reference sequence). There are 12 residues in the CDR3. In DNA, the CDR3 is TGTGCCAGCAGCCCCTTTCCCGGGGAGCTGTTTTTT. It encodes CASSPFPGELFF. The full variable domain, its missing parts supplied by reference TRBV7-9 and TRBJ2-2, is DTGVSQNPRHKITKRGQNVTFRCDPISEHNRLYWYRQTLGQGPEFLTYFQNEAQLEKSRLLSDRFSAERPKGSFSTLEIQRTEQGDSAMYLCASSPFPGELFFGEGSRLTVL.